These 28 T cell receptor beta chains originate from one sample sequenced in a study of blood T cell repertoires in COVID-19. The table came from immunoSEQ multiplex PCR; TCRdb's copy has only in-frame clones and leaves some out. The sample shows 150,000 to 200,000 clones, about nine tenths of them seen only once. The source material was peripheral blood. The receptors shown here come from a man aged 60 to 75 with active or convalescent COVID-19.

V gene TRBV12-3 or TRBV12-4 combines with J gene TRBJ1-2; D unclear. Deletions cut 5 bases from V and 2 bases from J, with 3 bases between. The CDR3 loop spans 11 amino acids. The CDR3, as DNA: TGTGCCAGCAGTATAAACTATGGCTACACCTTC. Translating gives CASSINYGYTF.

The rearrangement joins TRBV10-1 to TRBJ2-7; weak D call: TRBD2 (6 bases). Looked up from germline, CDR1 is WNHNN and CDR2 is SYGVQD (reference sequence). This CDR3 spans 24 amino acids. Trimming removed 0 bases from V and 2 bases from J, with 38 bases in between. CDR3 sequence (DNA): TGCGCCAGCAGTGAGTCTTTGTTCATTGGGGGGTGGTTGACCAGTCTCCGGAGGACCTACGAGCAGTACTTC. Residues: CASSESLFIGGWLTSLRRTYEQYF.

The chain employs TRBV5-4 and TRBJ1-1; TRBD1 is a possible D gene (5 bases). Deletions cut 7 bases from V and 6 bases from J, with 7 bases between. Germline CDR1 and CDR2: SGHNT and YYREEE (reference sequence). The CDR3 has 10 amino acids. The CDR3 region is CASGQPEAFF. The DNA for the CDR3 is TGTGCCAGCGGACAACCTGAAGCTTTCTTT.

The V call is TRBV5-4, the J call TRBJ2-1; D gene uncertain. Looked up from germline, CDR1 is SGHNT and CDR2 is YYREEE (reference sequence). The CDR3 runs 14 residues. V was shortened by 9 bases and J by 0 bases, with 13 bases between the two germline ends. In DNA form, the CDR3 reads TGTGCCACCGGCAGGCAGAGCTCCTACAATGAGCAGTTCTTC. As protein: CATGRQSSYNEQFF.

The chain has TRBV19 and TRBJ1-1; D call uncertain. CDR3 length: 13 amino acids. Germline CDR1 is LNHDA and CDR2 is SQIVND (reference sequence). Trimming pared 3 bases from V and 4 bases from J, leaving 9 bases between. CDR3 sequence (DNA): TGTGCCAGTAGTATGGTTGGAGCCACTGAAGCTTTCTTT. This encodes CASSMVGATEAFF.

The chain couples TRBV10-1 to TRBJ1-1; D perhaps matches TRBD1 (6 bases). Germline V gene lookup returns CDR1 WNHNN and CDR2 SYGVQD (reference sequence). This CDR3 has 12 amino acids. With 5 bases removed from V and 11 bases from J, the gap between germline ends came to 15 bases. Written as DNA, the CDR3 is TGCGCCAGCAGTTCTAACAGGGCCGCCGCTTTCTTT. This sequence encodes CASSSNRAAAFF.

This chain joins TRBV24-1 and TRBJ2-1, with TRBD1 as a possible D gene (6 bases). CDR3 length: 15 residues. V lost 5 bases and J 1 base, leaving 11 bases between the germline ends. CDR1 KGHDR and CDR2 SFDVKD come from the germline V gene. CDR3 protein: CATSAQTGSYNEQFF. Here the CDR3 DNA reads TGTGCCACCAGTGCCCAGACAGGATCCTACAATGAGCAGTTCTTC.

The chain recombines TRBV10-3 with TRBJ1-1; 9 positions agree with TRBD1. V lost 4 bases and J lost 4; bases outside the gene matches: 4. The CDR3 is made up of 14 amino acids. Germline lookup yields CDR1 ENHRY and CDR2 SYGVKD. Here the CDR3 reads CAISAQGAGTEAFF. The DNA of the CDR3 is TGTGCCATCAGTGCACAGGGGGCCGGCACTGAAGCTTTCTTT.

This chain uses TRBV6-4 with TRBJ1-1; TRBD1 is a possible D gene (6 bases). From germline, CDR1 is MRHNA and CDR2 SNTAGT. Trimming left V 6 bases short and J 0 bases short, with 8 bases between. The CDR3 has 13 residues. Here the CDR3 reads CASRQGMNTEAFF. CDR3 nucleotide sequence: TGTGCCAGCAGACAGGGAATGAACACTGAAGCTTTCTTT.

The V gene is TRBV5-1, the J gene TRBJ1-2; 9 bases are a match to TRBD1. The J segment lost 8 bases and the V segment lost 3 bases, leaving 8 bases of the junction unmatched. Germline V gene sequence: CDR1 SGHRS, CDR2 YFSETQ. CDR3 size: 14 residues. The CDR3 nucleotides read TGCGCCAGCAGCTACCCTGACAGGGGGGTAGGCTACACCTTC. As protein: CASSYPDRGVGYTF.

This chain links TRBV5-1 with TRBJ1-2; 11 nucleotides agree with TRBD1. The ends lost 4 bases at V and 4 bases at J; junction bases unmatched: 6. The germline CDR1 and CDR2 sequences are SGHRS and YFSETQ. CDR3 length equals 15 residues. The CDR3 bases are TGCGCCAGCAGCCCGGACAGGGGGCAATTCTATGGCTACACCTTC. It translates to CASSPDRGQFYGYTF.

This sequence joins TRBV5-4 and TRBJ2-5, with 7 bases lining up with TRBD1. The CDR3 loop spans 13 amino acids. CDR1 SGHNT and CDR2 YYREEE come from the germline V gene (reference sequence). The V and J ends lost 4 bases and 2 bases, in that order; junction bases with no gene match: 2. CDR3 sequence reads: CASSPGQQETQYF. DNA of the CDR3: TGTGCCAGCAGCCCGGGACAGCAAGAGACCCAGTACTTC.

The rearrangement uses TRBV19 and TRBJ1-5; a possible D gene is TRBD1 (5 bases). Germline V lookup: CDR1 LNHDA, CDR2 SQIVND (reference sequence). CDR3 size: 14 residues. The germline V and J ends were trimmed by 10 bases and 0 bases, with 13 bases remaining between them. The CDR3 spells CATRGRGSNQPQHF. The DNA for the CDR3 is TGTGCCACCCGCGGTAGGGGTAGCAATCAGCCCCAGCATTTT. The entire variable domain, with the rest obtained from reference TRBV19 and TRBJ1-5, is as follows: DGGITQSPKYLFRKEGQNVTLSCEQNLNHDAMYWYRQDPGQGLRLIYYSQIVNDFQKGDIAEGYSVSREKKESFPLTVTSAQKNPTAFYLCATRGRGSNQPQHFGDGTRLSIL.

This rearrangement joins TRBV6-6 to TRBJ1-6; TRBD1 agrees at 9 bases. This CDR3 has 14 residues. V gave up 5 bases and J gave up 7 bases; unmatched junction bases: 3. CDR1 and CDR2 from the germline V gene are MNHNY and SVGAGI (reference sequence). The CDR3, as DNA: TGTGCCAGCAGTCAGACAGGGGGAAATTCACCCCTCCACTTT. This encodes CASSQTGGNSPLHF.

Worth noting for this clone: The sample contains more than one DNA sequence encoding this CDR3. The V gene is TRBV5-1, the J gene TRBJ1-5, with D unresolved. Germline-derived CDR1 and CDR2 are SGHRS and YFSETQ. This CDR3 contains 13 residues. Trimming removed 0 bases at V and 2 bases at J, with 3 bases between. Written as DNA, the CDR3 is TGCGCCAGCAGCTTGGCGGGCAATCAGCCCCAGCATTTT. The encoded protein is CASSLAGNQPQHF. Filled out from reference TRBV5-1 and TRBJ1-5, the complete variable domain reads KAGVTQTPRYLIKTRGQQVTLSCSPISGHRSVSWYQQTPGQGLQFLFEYFSETQRNKGNFPGRFSGRQFSNSRSEMNVSTLELGDSALYLCASSLAGNQPQHFGDGTRLSIL.

The genes are TRBV7-2 and TRBJ2-1, with D unclear. Germline V lookup: CDR1 SGHTA, CDR2 FQGNSA. The CDR3 spans 14 residues. Trimming stripped 6 bases from V and 2 bases from J, with 11 bases between. The CDR3 sequence is CASRPRLTYNEQFF. In DNA, the CDR3 is TGTGCCAGCAGACCAAGACTGACCTACAATGAGCAGTTCTTC.

The count of this clone is one. DNA of the CDR3: TGCAGCGTTGCCCCCCAAAGCACAGATACGCAGTATTTT. It codes for CSVAPQSTDTQYF. V and J are TRBV29-1 and TRBJ2-3; D remains ambiguous. With 4 bases removed from V and 0 bases from J, the gap between germline ends came to 8 bases. This CDR3 is built from 13 residues. Germline V gene lookup returns CDR1 SQVTM and CDR2 ANQGSEA.

V is TRBV7-9 and J is TRBJ2-1; D is possibly TRBD1 (8 bases). The CDR3 runs to 17 residues. CDR1 is SEHNR, CDR2 FQNEAQ, per germline (reference sequence). V lost 4 bases and J 6 bases, leaving 22 bases between the germline ends. The CDR3 DNA follows: TGTGCCAGCAGCTCGACAGGGGAGGGGGCTCTTGGCAATGAGCAGTTCTTC. This sequence encodes CASSSTGEGALGNEQFF.

The chain couples TRBV19 to TRBJ1-1; D gene ambiguous. CDR1 LNHDA and CDR2 SQIVND come from the germline V gene (reference sequence). The length of the CDR3 is 13 residues. The V end lost 6 bases, the J end lost 6 bases, and 14 bases lay between the germline ends. The CDR3 DNA reads TGTGCCAGTAGACTCCGAAGGGAGCCTGAAGCTTTCTTT. The encoded protein is CASRLRREPEAFF. Drawing the rest from reference TRBV19 and TRBJ1-1, the complete variable domain is DGGITQSPKYLFRKEGQNVTLSCEQNLNHDAMYWYRQDPGQGLRLIYYSQIVNDFQKGDIAEGYSVSREKKESFPLTVTSAQKNPTAFYLCASRLRREPEAFFGQGTRLTVV.

The chain employs TRBV12-5 and TRBJ2-5; weak D call: TRBD2 (6 bases). V was trimmed by 2 bases and J by 1 base, leaving 14 bases between them. Germline V gene lookup returns CDR1 LGHNT and CDR2 FRNRAP. The CDR3 loop spans 16 amino acids. The CDR3 spells CASGLNWGVSQETQYF. CDR3 nucleotides: TGTGCTAGTGGTTTGAACTGGGGGGTTAGCCAAGAGACCCAGTACTTC. Looking up the rest from reference TRBV12-5 and TRBJ2-5 gives the full variable domain: DARVTQTPRHKVTEMGQEVTMRCQPILGHNTVFWYRQTMMQGLELLAYFRNRAPLDDSGMPKDRFSAEMPDATLATLKIQPSEPRDSAVYFCASGLNWGVSQETQYFGPGTRLLVL.

The chain combines TRBV12-5 with TRBJ2-7; 10 bases line up with TRBD1. This CDR3 has 19 amino acids. The germline gives CDR1 LGHNT, CDR2 FRNRAP. V lost 7 bases to trimming and J lost 4 bases; unmatched junction nucleotides: 22. This chain's CDR3 is CASVLTGTGARWGHYEQYF. In nucleotides, the CDR3 is TGTGCTAGTGTCTTGACCGGGACAGGGGCTAGATGGGGCCATTACGAGCAGTACTTC.

A word on this clone: Other DNA variants within this sample encode the same CDR3. The genes are TRBV5-1 and TRBJ2-1, with 8 bases that match TRBD1. Losses at the gene ends were 3 bases for V and 4 bases for J; bases not matched to a gene: 9. The length of the CDR3 is 16 residues. Germline CDR1 SGHRS, CDR2 YFSETQ. The CDR3 loop is CASSSHRDRFYNEQFF. CDR3 coding DNA: TGCGCCAGCAGCTCACACCGGGACAGGTTTTACAATGAGCAGTTCTTC.

This chain links TRBV15 with TRBJ2-1, with D tentatively TRBD2 (7 bases). The CDR3 runs 14 residues. V was shortened by 0 bases and J by 9 bases, with 12 bases between the two germline ends. CDR1 is LNHNV and CDR2 is YYDKDF in the germline V gene (reference sequence). In nucleotides, the CDR3 is TGTGCCACCAGCAGAGATCTGGGAGGGGGTGAGCAGTTCTTC. This codes for CATSRDLGGGEQFF.

The V gene is TRBV16, the J gene TRBJ1-2, with 8 bases lining up with TRBD1. This CDR3 is built from 16 residues. The ends lost 2 bases at V and 5 bases at J; junction bases unmatched: 10. Germline CDR1 and CDR2: KGHSY and FQNENV. CDR3 amino acids: CASSQPGQGARYGYTF. The CDR3 DNA is TGTGCCAGCAGCCAACCCGGGCAGGGGGCAAGGTATGGCTACACCTTC.

For the CDR3, the DNA is TGTGCCAGTAGTATCCAGCTAGCGGGGGGAGATACGCAGTATTTT. It is translated as CASSIQLAGGDTQYF. The genes are TRBV19 and TRBJ2-3, with 11 positions matching TRBD2. CDR3 length: 15 amino acids. The germline V gene encodes CDR1 LNHDA and CDR2 SQIVND (reference sequence). V gave up 3 bases and J gave up 5 bases; unmatched junction bases: 4. The whole variable domain, remainder taken from reference TRBV19 and TRBJ2-3, is DGGITQSPKYLFRKEGQNVTLSCEQNLNHDAMYWYRQDPGQGLRLIYYSQIVNDFQKGDIAEGYSVSREKKESFPLTVTSAQKNPTAFYLCASSIQLAGGDTQYFGPGTRLTVL.

V usage is TRBV6-5 and J usage is TRBJ2-1; the D gene is possibly TRBD1 (6 bases). The CDR3 has 13 amino acids. Germline loops: CDR1 MNHEY, CDR2 SVGAGI. V was shortened by 10 bases and J by 5 bases, with 15 bases between the two germline ends. The CDR3 nucleotides are TGTGCCAATCACACAGGGAAGCACAATGAGCAGTTCTTC. Translation gives CANHTGKHNEQFF.

This clone appeared a single time. This sequence joins TRBV27 and TRBJ1-5, with TRBD1 matching 11 bases. CDR3 length: 15 amino acids. J was trimmed by 6 bases and V by 6 bases; bases with no gene match: 7. Germline assignment: CDR1 MNHEY and CDR2 SMNVEV (reference sequence). CDR3: CASRYSGTGGQPQHF. The DNA for the CDR3 is TGTGCCAGCAGATACTCCGGGACAGGGGGTCAGCCCCAGCATTTT.

V and J are TRBV28 and TRBJ2-7; 7 positions match TRBD2. CDR3 length equals 14 residues. The V segment lost 2 bases and the J segment 2 bases; nucleotides outside the gene matches: 3. Germline-derived CDR1 and CDR2 are MDHEN and SYDVKM. CDR3 coding DNA: TGTGCCAGCAGTTTAGGGAGGGGACCCTACGAGCAGTACTTC. It translates to CASSLGRGPYEQYF. Using reference TRBV28 and TRBJ2-7 for the parts outside the CDR3, the full variable domain is DVKVTQSSRYLVKRTGEKVFLECVQDMDHENMFWYRQDPGLGLRLIYFSYDVKMKEKGDIPEGYSVSREKKERFSLILESASTNQTSMYLCASSLGRGPYEQYFGPGTRLTVT.